This entry is about one T cell receptor (beta chain). The sample originates from a study of blood T cell repertoires in COVID-19. Study overall: Nucleic acid was either cDNA or gDNA, and it came from T cells, B-cell-depleted T cells, or PBMCs.

Original data processing: Amplification with reference gene primers provided the estimates of nucleated cell counts. The method was immunoSEQ multiplex PCR; TCRdb's version includes in-frame clones alone and lacks a portion of them. The V and J calls and clone size come from that table; D and trimming were worked out from the DNA. The table has about 60,000 clones, 70% to 90% seen once. V lost 4 bases to trimming and J lost 0 bases, with 13 bases between them. The CDR3 is 16 residues long. Germline V CDR1 and CDR2: LGHNA, YNFKEQ. This sequence was found in a man in his sixties with acute or convalescent COVID-19. The sequenced material came from peripheral blood. The chain uses TRBV4-2 and TRBJ1-3; D ambiguous. Here the CDR3 reads CASSRRGLSSGNTIYF. The CDR3 DNA sequence: TGTGCCAGCAGCCGACGGGGATTAAGCTCTGGAAACACCATATATTTT.